The T cell receptor beta chain described here comes from a study of Ad26.COV2.S vaccination and SARS-CoV-2 variants (dated by TCRdb to the early 2020s). Context from the whole study: Donors in the vaccine arm were drawn from COV1001, a multicentre, randomized, double-blind, placebo-controlled phase I-IIa trial testing Ad26.COV2.S in healthy adults. Ad26.COV2.S was administered intramuscularly at 5 x 10^10 or 1 x 10^11 viral particles, either as a single shot or as two shots given 56 days apart. TCRbeta repertoire sequencing was used to assess the specificity and breadth of SARS-CoV-2-reactive T cell receptors after Ad26.COV2.S vaccination. A total of 32 samples were included in the TCR-sequenced set, comprising around 19 Ad26.COV2.S vaccine recipients, 5 placebo recipients and 8 SARS-CoV-2 convalescent individuals. Trial participants were randomized into five groups of five, in which low-dose or high-dose Ad26.COV2.S was given once or twice, or placebo was given on both occasions. Investigators remained blinded to trial group allocation during experiments and outcome assessment. Paper-wide results and their limitations: Substantial breadth of spike-specific CD8+ and CD4+ T cell responses was reported after vaccination. Non-spike TCR breadth was comparable between vaccine and placebo recipients, consistent with the vaccine containing only spike. Spike-specific TCR breadth was higher in Ad26.COV2.S recipients than in placebo recipients (P = 0.0014). It was noted by the authors that total T cell responses may have been underestimated by the TCR breadth and depth analyses. The study lacked the statistical power to compare responses across vaccine doses or regimens.

The immunoSEQ Assay was used to sequence TCRbeta CDR3 regions. After extraction, genomic DNA underwent amplification by bias-controlled multiplex PCR, followed by high-throughput sequencing. Turning to the authors' computational methods: To quantify the absolute abundance of each unique TCRbeta CDR3 region, sequences were collapsed and filtered. T cell fraction was estimated by normalizing TCRbeta template counts to usable DNA, with usable DNA measured through amplification of reference genes found in all nucleated cells. Repertoire TCRs were annotated as SARS-CoV-2-specific when V gene, CDR3 amino acid sequence and J gene were exactly matched to a known reactive TCR set. The reference SARS-CoV-2 TCR set came from MIRA and was filtered for enrichment in COVID-19-positive ImmuneCODE repertoires, removing public or cross-reactive TCRs. Using the MIRA antigens, annotated TCRs were further analysed by specific ORF or by position within an ORF. Breadth was defined as the number of annotated unique rearrangements divided by the total number of unique productive rearrangements, and depth was defined as the summed frequency of the annotated unique rearrangements. Two-sided Wilcoxon rank-sum tests were used to compare TCR breadth between groups. TCRdb carries this immuneACCESS record with in-frame sequences only. Its versions omit some clonotypes, under half of them owing to an unresolved V gene in the studies checked, with the rest unexplained. V, J and clone size are taken as reported in that table, and D and trimming were inferred from the DNA itself. The sample table contains about 370,000 clones; only one count was recorded for 88% of them. The top ten clonotypes cover 3% to 4.5% of the sample.

The treatment or condition label of this sample denotes: about 20 received Ad26.COV2.S at low or high dose, single or two shots; roughly five received placebo; per-sample allocation not given. For vaccine and placebo recipients, repertoires were sequenced using samples collected on day 63 after the first injection. Between 29 July and 7 August 2020, Cohort 1b enrolled around 24 adults aged 18-55 years at one site in Boston, USA. Ad26.COV2.S consisted of a replication-incompetent adenovirus type 26 vector by which a prefusion-stabilized SARS-CoV-2 spike protein from the original Wuhan strain was expressed. A note on this clone: The specificity of this receptor is unknown. No base quality information exists; no much larger clone differs at one position.

Looking up the germline V gene (reference sequence) yields CDR1 GTSNPN and CDR2 SVGIG. Its CDR3 holds 15 amino acids, cysteine through phenylalanine. The CDR3 DNA has 45 bases and is translated from base 1. V and J are truncated by 3 bases and 3 bases respectively, leaving an intervening sequence of 15 bases. This TCR derives from a person aged 18-65 years who received the Ad26.COV2.S COVID-19 vaccine or a placebo. Sequences were derived from peripheral blood, sampled in a trial of Ad26.COV2.S vaccine versus placebo. The chain is assembled from TRBV30 and TRBJ1-5; there is no confident call for the D gene. The DNA sequence is as follows: TGTGCCTGGAGCCCCGACGGCACTTACAATCAGCCCCAGCATTTT. This is translated as CAWSPDGTYNQPQHF.